The 32 T cell receptor beta chains reported below all come from one sample, sequenced in a study of human T cells and chemical hapten exposure. TCRdb independently ran MiXCR on the RACE reads; one entry per CDR3 protein. There are around 74,000 distinct CDR3 sequences in the sample; around a third occur only once, and 7.5% to 10% lies in the top ten. Time point defined: patch test 1, 2 weeks after DPC sensitization. Treatment denoted: therapeutic diphenylcyclopropenone sensitization with weekly scalp DPC. The sequenced sample was whole blood, obtained in connection with sensitization to the hapten diphenylcyclopropenone (DPC). The receptors stem from a man between 35 and 55 years old with alopecia areata. Some clones in this sample may be carry-over from other donors' samples.

The rearrangement joins TRBV27 to TRBJ2-3, with TRBD2 as a possible D gene (6 bases). Looked up from germline, CDR1 is MNHEY and CDR2 is SMNVEV (reference sequence). The CDR3 contains 16 residues. Trimming cost V 7 bases and J 2 bases, with 19 bases left between them. DNA of the CDR3: TGTGCCAGCACTAGCGCGATGGGGGACGCCACAGATACGCAGTATTTT. Protein product: CASTSAMGDATDTQYF.

The table lists this clonotype with a few counts. CDR3 loop: CASSLTGGKLFF. In DNA, the CDR3 is TGTGCCAGCAGTTTGACCGGGGGGAAACTGTTTTTT. The gene calls are TRBV12-3 or TRBV12-4 and TRBJ1-4; tentative D call: TRBD1 (5 bases). Trimming took 3 bases from V and 11 from J, leaving 10 bases between them. This CDR3 has 12 residues.

This clonotype was seen only a few times. The chain carries TRBV29-1 and TRBJ2-3, with D unclear. CDR3 length equals 13 residues. V dropped 5 bases and J dropped 0 bases, with 9 bases sitting between them. Germline V lookup: CDR1 SQVTM, CDR2 ANQGSEA. CDR3 region: CSVTRSSTDTQYF. Written as DNA, the CDR3 is TGCAGCGTTACCAGGAGTAGCACAGATACGCAGTATTTT.

Only one count was recorded for this clonotype. The chain is built from TRBV27 and TRBJ1-1, with TRBD1 identical over 9 bases. The CDR3 runs 16 residues. Germline V gene lookup returns CDR1 MNHEY and CDR2 SMNVEV (reference sequence). V shed 5 bases, J shed 3 bases, and the junction held 10 bases outside the gene matches. The CDR3 reads CASSQRQGVEDTEAFF. CDR3 DNA: TGTGCCAGCAGTCAGAGACAGGGGGTAGAGGACACTGAAGCTTTCTTT.

Remarks on this clonotype: A single base separates this from a much larger clone, so it may be a read error. The chain has TRBV20-1 and TRBJ1-1; D remains unclear. Germline CDR1 is DFQATT and CDR2 is SNEGSKA (reference sequence). The CDR3 totals 14 residues. The CDR3 sequence: CSARGPRGNTETFF. The CDR3 nucleotides are TGCAGTGCTAGAGGTCCCAGAGGTAACACTGAAACTTTCTTT.

V is TRBV28 and J is TRBJ1-2; 7 bases line up with TRBD1. The CDR3 consists of 16 residues. Losses at the gene ends were 5 bases for V and 2 bases for J; bases not matched to a gene: 11. Germline V gene sequence: CDR1 MDHEN, CDR2 SYDVKM. DNA of the CDR3: TGTGCCAGCAGTCTCACATCCCCGGGACAGAACTATGGCTACACCTTC. Protein: CASSLTSPGQNYGYTF.

A few counts support this clonotype. This chain joins TRBV12-3 or TRBV12-4 and TRBJ1-6; D unresolved. V lost 1 base and J 7 bases, leaving 8 bases between the germline ends. The CDR3 is 14 residues long. The CDR3 coding sequence is TGTGCCAGCAGTTTAGTAGGTGGCAATTCACCCCTCCACTTT. The encoded protein is CASSLVGGNSPLHF.

The V and J genes are TRBV7-2 and TRBJ2-7; D is undetermined. Trimming pared 1 base from V and 4 bases from J, leaving 14 bases between. The CDR3 extends over 15 amino acids. CDR1 is SGHTA, CDR2 FQGNSA, per germline. The CDR3 DNA sequence: TGTGCCAGCAGCTTAGTTGAGGACCCCCGGTACGAGCAGTACTTC. Its translation is CASSLVEDPRYEQYF. Based on the CDR3 plus reference TRBV7-2 and TRBJ2-7, the full variable domain is GAGVSQSPSNKVTEKGKDVELRCDPISGHTALYWYRQSLGQGLEFLIYFQGNSAPDKSGLPSDRFSAERTGGSVSTLTIQRTQQEDSAVYLCASSLVEDPRYEQYFGPGTRLTVT.

The V call is TRBV9, the J call TRBJ1-5; 11 bases agree with TRBD1. Germline trimming cut 4 bases from V and 3 bases from J; bases unmatched to any gene: 3. The CDR3 is made up of 15 amino acids. CDR1 is SGDLS and CDR2 is YYNGEE in the germline V gene. DNA for the CDR3: TGTGCCAGCAGCAGGACAGGGGGCGTCAATCAGCCCCAGCATTTT. Amino acid sequence: CASSRTGGVNQPQHF.

This clonotype was counted only a few times. V and J are TRBV6-5 and TRBJ1-4; 8 bases are shared with TRBD1. CDR3 length: 14 amino acids. V dropped 6 bases and J dropped 8; count of bases not matched to a gene: 8. CDR1 and CDR2 from the germline V gene are MNHEY and SVGAGI. The CDR3 sequence: CASSRRGPREKLFF. For the CDR3, the DNA is TGTGCCAGCAGCCGCAGGGGGCCTAGAGAAAAACTGTTTTTT.

The V gene is TRBV12-3 or TRBV12-4, the J gene TRBJ2-5; the D is unclear. Trimming removed 2 bases from V and 0 bases from J, with 7 bases in between. The CDR3 consists of 14 residues. CDR3: CASSLSPDQETQYF. The CDR3 nucleotides read TGTGCCAGCAGTTTAAGTCCGGACCAAGAGACCCAGTACTTC.

A few counts support this clonotype. The rearrangement links TRBV9 to TRBJ2-5; 7 bases are a match to TRBD2. The CDR3 is 15 residues long. Looked up from germline, CDR1 is SGDLS and CDR2 is YYNGEE. Losses at the gene ends were 0 bases for V and 4 bases for J; bases not matched to a gene: 6. CDR3: CASSVGGRGGETQYF. The CDR3 nucleotides read TGTGCCAGCAGCGTAGGAGGGAGGGGCGGAGAGACCCAGTACTTC.

The chain carries TRBV3-1 and TRBJ2-2; TRBD2 matches at 11 bases. V lost 2 bases and J lost 2; bases outside the gene matches: 7. Germline V gene sequence: CDR1 LGHDT, CDR2 YNNKEL (reference sequence). The CDR3 totals 18 residues. CDR3 sequence: CASSQRLAGLKNTGELFF. In DNA, the CDR3 is TGTGCCAGCAGCCAACGACTAGCGGGATTAAAAAACACCGGGGAGCTGTTTTTT. The full variable domain, with the rest looked up from reference TRBV3-1 and TRBJ2-2, is DTAVSQTPKYLVTQMGNDKSIKCEQNLGHDTMYWYKQDSKKFLKIMFSYNNKELIINETVPNRFSPKSPDKAHLNLHINSLELGDSAVYFCASSQRLAGLKNTGELFFGEGSRLTVL.

This clonotype has just one count. This chain joins TRBV6-1 and TRBJ2-1; 10 positions agree with TRBD2. The CDR3 length is 16 residues. Germline-derived CDR1 and CDR2 are MNHNS and SASEGT. V was clipped by 4 bases and J by 1 base; unmatched bases: 4. CDR3 coding DNA: TGTGCCAGCAGTGCCCAGACTAGCGGGTCCTACAATGAGCAGTTCTTC. Its protein product is CASSAQTSGSYNEQFF.

This clonotype was counted between two and nine times. The chain carries TRBV5-1 and TRBJ2-5; 7 nucleotides match TRBD1. The ends lost 4 bases at V and 5 bases at J; junction bases unmatched: 8. Germline V gene lookup returns CDR1 SGHRS and CDR2 YFSETQ. The CDR3 contains 14 residues. CDR3 region: CASSEPTGLETQYF. CDR3 DNA sequence: TGCGCCAGCAGCGAACCGACAGGGTTGGAGACCCAGTACTTC.

The V and J genes are TRBV30 and TRBJ1-2, with 7 bases aligning to TRBD1. Germline V gene data show CDR1 as GTSNPN and CDR2 as SVGIG (reference sequence). Losses at the gene ends were 0 bases for V and 3 bases for J; bases not matched to a gene: 16. There are 18 residues in the CDR3. The CDR3 region is CAWSVLFGAGGFDYGYTF. The CDR3 bases are TGTGCCTGGAGTGTATTGTTTGGGGCAGGGGGTTTTGACTATGGCTACACCTTC.

V is TRBV11-1 and J is TRBJ2-1, with D possibly being TRBD2 (7 bases). Germline assignment: CDR1 SGHAT and CDR2 FQDESV (reference sequence). The CDR3 is 16 amino acids. Trimming shortened V by 4 bases and J by 2 bases, and 15 bases separated the two germline ends. CDR3 sequence (DNA): TGTGCCAGCAGCTCCCGGGCGGGGGCCGCCTACAATGAGCAGTTCTTC. It translates to CASSSRAGAAYNEQFF.

This clonotype appeared a few times. The V gene is TRBV30, the J gene TRBJ2-5, with a tentative D call TRBD2 (5 bases). This CDR3 comprises 13 residues. Trimming left V 2 bases short and J 3 bases short, with 10 bases between. Germline loops: CDR1 GTSNPN, CDR2 SVGIG (reference sequence). The CDR3 sequence is CAWSRREKETQYF. Here the CDR3 DNA reads TGTGCCTGGAGTCGACGGGAAAAAGAGACCCAGTACTTC.

In regard to this clonotype: The germline gene is not matched at one end of the junction; a read error may be the cause. The chain joins TRBV4-2 to TRBJ2-3, with 10 bases aligning to TRBD1. The CDR3 is 15 amino acids. CDR1 LGHNA and CDR2 YNFKEQ come from the germline V gene. CDR3 nucleotide sequence: TGTGCCAGCAGCAAAGACAGGGGGCAAGTAGATACGCAGTATTTT. It translates to CASSKDRGQVDTQYF.

In its sample, this clonotype was seen a few times. The rearrangement joins TRBV12-3 or TRBV12-4 to TRBJ2-6, with unresolved D. The CDR3 covers 16 residues. The V and J ends lost 1 base and 0 bases respectively, with 7 bases between them. The CDR3: CASSLGQASGANVLTF. The CDR3 DNA is TGTGCCAGCAGTTTAGGACAAGCCTCTGGGGCCAACGTCCTGACTTTC.

This clonotype has a handful of counts. The chain joins TRBV11-2 to TRBJ1-3; D gene uncertain. Germline CDR1 is SGHAT and CDR2 is FQNNGV. The length of the CDR3 is 14 residues. Trimming took off 3 bases at V and 2 bases at J, with 8 bases between the two ends. This chain's CDR3 is CASSLSGTGNTIYF. The CDR3 nucleotides are TGTGCCAGCAGCTTGAGTGGAACTGGAAACACCATATATTTT.

This chain connects TRBV6-5 to TRBJ1-3, with no clear D. Germline-derived CDR1 and CDR2 are MNHEY and SVGAGI. Trimming shortened V by 8 bases and J by 0 bases, and 8 bases separated the two germline ends. This CDR3 spans 13 amino acids. This CDR3 is CASRPSSGNTIYF. CDR3 DNA sequence: TGTGCCAGCCGGCCCTCCTCTGGAAACACCATATATTTT.

CDR3 sequence reads: CASRSTGSTNEKLFF. The CDR3 bases are TGCGCCAGCAGGTCGACAGGGTCAACTAATGAAAAACTGTTTTTT. The V gene is TRBV5-1, the J gene TRBJ1-4; 7 nucleotides align to TRBD1. The CDR3 consists of 15 residues. Trimming took 5 bases from V and 0 from J; bases not matched to a gene: 4. The germline gives CDR1 SGHRS, CDR2 YFSETQ.

The chain joins TRBV5-6 to TRBJ1-5, with 7 bases that match TRBD1. The length of the CDR3 is 14 residues. V was clipped by 0 bases and J by 11 bases; unmatched bases: 8. Looked up from germline, CDR1 is SGHDT and CDR2 is YYEEEE. Here the CDR3 reads CASSLGTGARAQHF. As DNA, the CDR3 is TGTGCCAGCAGCTTGGGGACAGGCGCGAGAGCCCAGCATTTT.

V gene TRBV20-1 combines with J gene TRBJ1-5; no reliable D call. V gave up 3 bases and J gave up 0 bases, with 15 bases separating them. Germline values: CDR1 DFQATT, CDR2 SNEGSKA (reference sequence). This CDR3 is 16 amino acids long. The CDR3 spells CSARGKAPYSNQPQHF. The CDR3 bases are TGCAGTGCTAGGGGAAAGGCCCCTTATAGCAATCAGCCCCAGCATTTT.

The V and J genes are TRBV28 and TRBJ2-1, with a possible D match to TRBD2 (5 bases). Trimming took 6 bases from V and 4 from J, leaving 13 bases between them. The CDR3 spans 14 residues. In germline, CDR1 is MDHEN, CDR2 SYDVKM. In nucleotides, the CDR3 is TGTGCCAGCAGCACTAGTTGGGGATACAATGAGCAGTTCTTC. Translated: CASSTSWGYNEQFF.

The V gene is TRBV6-1, the J gene TRBJ2-1, with D possibly TRBD2 on 5 matching bases. The CDR3 spans 14 residues. Trimming stripped 9 bases from V and 4 bases from J, with 16 bases between. CDR1 MNHNS and CDR2 SASEGT come from the germline V gene. The CDR3 DNA is TGTGCCAGTCATCCCAGCGGCTTATACAATGAGCAGTTCTTC. Protein product: CASHPSGLYNEQFF.

This clonotype occurred once. CDR3 residues: CASAAADRAYGYTF. In nucleotides, the CDR3 is TGTGCCAGCGCTGCCGCCGACAGGGCCTATGGCTACACCTTC. The chain employs TRBV7-9 and TRBJ1-2, with 7 bases that match TRBD1. After removal of 8 bases from V and 4 bases from J, the junction contained 10 bases not matched to a gene. This CDR3 has 14 residues. Germline loops: CDR1 SEHNR, CDR2 FQNEAQ (reference sequence).

This clonotype has just one count. The gene calls are TRBV4-1 and TRBJ2-7; D assignment may be TRBD1 or TRBD2 (5 bases each). V shed 1 base and J shed 2 bases, with 9 bases lying between them. From germline, CDR1 is MGHRA and CDR2 YSYEKL. CDR3 length: 14 amino acids. The CDR3 here is CASSQGDGAYEQYF. The CDR3 nucleotides read TGCGCCAGCAGCCAAGGGGACGGAGCCTACGAGCAGTACTTC.

The chain links TRBV5-6 to TRBJ2-2; no clear D. Germline assignment: CDR1 SGHDT and CDR2 YYEEEE. Between the trimmed V and J ends, which lost 4 bases and 5 bases, there was a span of 6 bases. CDR3 length equals 12 residues. CDR3 coding DNA: TGTGCCAGCAGCCACCTGACCGGGGAGCTGTTTTTT. It specifies CASSHLTGELFF. The complete variable domain, with remaining parts taken from reference TRBV5-6 and TRBJ2-2, reads DAGVTQSPTHLIKTRGQQVTLRCSPKSGHDTVSWYQQALGQGPQFIFQYYEEEERQRGNFPDRFSGHQFPNYSSELNVNALLLGDSALYLCASSHLTGELFFGEGSRLTVL.

The rearrangement uses TRBV28 and TRBJ2-5; 9 nucleotides match TRBD2. There are 15 residues in the CDR3. Germline assignment: CDR1 MDHEN and CDR2 SYDVKM. J gave up 1 base and V 2 bases, and 2 bases lay outside the gene matches. The CDR3 sequence: CASSLSGRPQETQYF. The CDR3 nucleotides read TGTGCCAGCAGTTTAAGCGGGAGGCCCCAAGAGACCCAGTACTTC. The full variable domain, rest sourced from reference TRBV28 and TRBJ2-5, is DVKVTQSSRYLVKRTGEKVFLECVQDMDHENMFWYRQDPGLGLRLIYFSYDVKMKEKGDIPEGYSVSREKKERFSLILESASTNQTSMYLCASSLSGRPQETQYFGPGTRLLVL.

The chain joins TRBV19 to TRBJ1-2; 8 bases map to TRBD1. With V trimmed by 5 bases and J by 3 bases, 5 bases remained unmatched. This CDR3 spans 14 amino acids. In germline, CDR1 is LNHDA, CDR2 SQIVND (reference sequence). The chain's CDR3 is CASSGRDRYYGYTF. The CDR3 DNA sequence: TGTGCCAGTAGTGGACGGGACAGGTACTATGGCTACACCTTC.